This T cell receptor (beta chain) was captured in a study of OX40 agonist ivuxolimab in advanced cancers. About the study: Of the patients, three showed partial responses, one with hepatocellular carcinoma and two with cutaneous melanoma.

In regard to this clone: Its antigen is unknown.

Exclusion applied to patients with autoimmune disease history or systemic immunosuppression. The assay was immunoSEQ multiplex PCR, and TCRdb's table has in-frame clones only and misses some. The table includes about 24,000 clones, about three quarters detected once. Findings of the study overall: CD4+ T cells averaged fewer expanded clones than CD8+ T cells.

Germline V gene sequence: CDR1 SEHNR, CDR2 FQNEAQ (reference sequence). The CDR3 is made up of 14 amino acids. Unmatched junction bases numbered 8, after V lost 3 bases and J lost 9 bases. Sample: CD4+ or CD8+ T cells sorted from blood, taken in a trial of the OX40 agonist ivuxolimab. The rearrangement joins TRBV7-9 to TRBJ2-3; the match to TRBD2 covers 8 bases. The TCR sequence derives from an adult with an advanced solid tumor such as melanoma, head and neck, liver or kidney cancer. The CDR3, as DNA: TGTGCCAGCAGCTTTCCGGGGGGGGCAATAACGCAGTATTTT. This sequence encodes CASSFPGGAITQYF. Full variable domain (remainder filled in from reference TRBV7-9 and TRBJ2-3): DTGVSQNPRHKITKRGQNVTFRCDPISEHNRLYWYRQTLGQGPEFLTYFQNEAQLEKSRLLSDRFSAERPKGSFSTLEIQRTEQGDSAMYLCASSFPGGAITQYFGPGTRLTVL.